These T cell receptor beta chains were read from a single sample in a study of blood T cell repertoires in COVID-19. The method was immunoSEQ multiplex PCR; TCRdb's version includes in-frame clones alone and lacks a portion of them. The sample records around 450,000 clones, roughly nine tenths being singletons. Specimen: PBMCs or T cells enriched from blood (not recorded which). The receptors shown here come from a woman under 30 who had recovered from COVID-19. Both conserved end residues are part of each CDR3. The order of the fields is J gene, V gene, clone size, D gene, CDR3 protein, CDR3 DNA. D genes are given only for firm matches. The size entry is marked missing in some rows and otherwise reads once, few, many or a size class.

>TRBJ1-5|TRBV30|-|-
CAWINNQPQHF
TGTGCCTGGATTAACAATCAGCCCCAGCATTTT
>TRBJ2-1|TRBV12-3/TRBV12-4|-|-
CASTAIYNEQFF
TGTGCCAGCACCGCGATCTACAATGAGCAGTTCTTC
>TRBJ2-2|TRBV10-1|few|-
CASSSTGSGELFF
TGCGCCAGCAGTTCTACAGGGAGCGGGGAGCTGTTTTTT
>TRBJ1-4|TRBV3-1/TRBV3-2|-|TRBD1
CASSHDRGVNEKLFF
TGTGCCAGCAGCCATGACAGGGGCGTTAATGAAAAACTGTTTTTT
>TRBJ2-7|TRBV7-2|once|-
CASSLEQVRTYEQYF
TGTGCCAGCAGCTTAGAGCAGGTCCGAACCTACGAGCAGTACTTC
>TRBJ1-2|TRBV19|-|-
CASSIAEAGGAYGYTF
TGTGCCAGTAGTATAGCCGAGGCCGGGGGGGCCTATGGCTACACCTTC
>TRBJ1-1|TRBV6-2/TRBV6-3|-|TRBD1
CASSSDRESYTEAFF
TGTGCCAGCAGTTCGGACAGGGAATCGTACACTGAAGCTTTCTTT
>TRBJ1-2|TRBV10-1|-|-
CASTNSPNYGYTF
TGCGCCAGCACAAACAGTCCTAACTATGGCTACACCTTC
>TRBJ2-3|TRBV6-5|-|TRBD1
CASSRQGVGTDTQYF
TGTGCCAGCAGTCGACAGGGGGTCGGCACAGATACGCAGTATTTT
>TRBJ2-7|TRBV3-1/TRBV3-2|-|TRBD2
CASSQDREDEQYF
TGTGCCAGCAGCCAAGATCGGGAGGACGAGCAGTACTTC
>TRBJ2-1|TRBV29-1|-|-
CSVAPHRFSYNEQFF
TGCAGCGTCGCACCACACAGATTCTCCTACAATGAGCAGTTCTTC
>TRBJ2-6|TRBV28|-|-
CATTHSGANVLTF
TGTGCCACCACTCACTCTGGGGCCAACGTCCTGACTTTC
>TRBJ2-5|TRBV5-1|-|TRBD2
CASSARTSGGAQYF
TGCGCCAGCAGCGCTAGGACTAGCGGGGGGGCCCAGTACTTC
>TRBJ2-1|TRBV6-4|-|-
CASSDPGGGAYSYNEQFF
TGTGCCAGCAGTGACCCGGGAGGGGGCGCCTACTCCTACAATGAGCAGTTCTTC
>TRBJ2-7|TRBV5-4|-|TRBD2
CASSFGGESLSYEQYF
TGTGCCAGCAGCTTCGGGGGGGAATCTCTCTCCTACGAGCAGTACTTC
>TRBJ2-1|TRBV7-6|few|TRBD1
CASSLIGGTGQGAYNEQFF
TGTGCCAGCAGCTTAATAGGGGGGACGGGACAGGGAGCCTACAATGAGCAGTTCTTC
>TRBJ1-4|TRBV9|-|TRBD1
CASSEEGTGREKLFF
TGTGCCAGCAGCGAGGAGGGGACAGGGAGAGAAAAACTGTTTTTT
>TRBJ2-1|TRBV2|-|TRBD2
CASSGSTSQFF
TGTGCCAGCAGTGGGTCGACTAGCCAGTTCTTC
>TRBJ1-1|TRBV7-2|-|TRBD1
CASSLFSGGGTEAFF
TGTGCCAGCAGCTTATTTTCAGGGGGCGGCACTGAAGCTTTCTTT
>TRBJ2-1|TRBV29-1|once|-
CSVGDYPSLFF
TGCAGCGTTGGAGACTACCCGAGCCTGTTCTTC
>TRBJ1-1|TRBV9|-|-
CASSVGVGAAFF
TGTGCCAGCAGCGTAGGGGTAGGAGCTGCTTTCTTT
>TRBJ1-5|TRBV28|-|-
CASSFKGQGIISQPQHF
TGTGCCAGCAGTTTTAAAGGCCAGGGAATTATATCTCAGCCCCAGCATTTT
>TRBJ1-1|TRBV7-9|-|-
CASSLDGGRAEAFF
TGTGCCAGCAGCTTAGACGGGGGGAGGGCTGAAGCTTTCTTT
>TRBJ2-3|TRBV3-1/TRBV3-2|-|-
CASSPPQGTDTQYF
TGTGCCAGCAGCCCACCTCAGGGGACAGATACGCAGTATTTT
>TRBJ1-6|TRBV11-2|-|-
CASSAINSPLHF
TGTGCCAGCAGCGCTATTAATTCACCCCTCCACTTT
>TRBJ2-2|TRBV6-5|-|-
CASQKELEVGELFF
TGTGCCAGCCAAAAGGAGCTAGAAGTCGGGGAGCTGTTTTTT
>TRBJ1-5|TRBV19|-|-
CASLGVRRNQPQHF
TGTGCCAGTCTTGGTGTCAGAAGAAATCAGCCCCAGCATTTT
>TRBJ2-5|TRBV28|-|-
CASSSAGGRETQYF
TGTGCCAGCAGTTCGGCAGGGGGGCGGGAGACCCAGTACTTC
>TRBJ2-7|TRBV6-5|-|-
CASSYQRGSLYEQYF
TGTGCCAGCAGTTACCAACGGGGAAGCCTCTACGAGCAGTACTTC
>TRBJ2-2|TRBV5-1|-|TRBD1
CASSPLTGELTGELFF
TGCGCCAGCAGCCCATTGACAGGGGAACTAACCGGGGAGCTGTTTTTT
>TRBJ1-1|TRBV7-9|-|-
CASSLGGMNTEAFF
TGTGCCAGCAGCTTGGGGGGAATGAACACTGAAGCTTTCTTT
>TRBJ1-1|TRBV7-2|-|-
CASSLATGGNTEAFF
TGTGCCAGCAGCTTAGCGACCGGGGGAAACACTGAAGCTTTCTTT
>TRBJ2-5|TRBV2|-|TRBD2
CASERDQETQYF
TGTGCCAGTGAGCGGGATCAAGAGACCCAGTACTTC
>TRBJ1-2|TRBV6-5|few|TRBD1
CASSYSARGRSGYTF
TGTGCCAGCAGTTACTCGGCCAGGGGGCGAAGTGGCTACACCTTC
>TRBJ1-2|TRBV27|-|TRBD1
CASSSRPGTGGYGYTF
TGTGCCAGCAGTTCTCGTCCCGGGACAGGGGGCTATGGCTACACCTTC
>TRBJ1-5|TRBV6-4|-|TRBD1
CASSESFRDRRTIWDQPQHF
TGTGCCAGCAGTGAATCTTTCCGGGACAGGCGAACTATATGGGATCAGCCCCAGCATTTT
>TRBJ2-2|TRBV15|-|-
CATSRGRDTGELFF
TGTGCCACCAGCAGAGGAAGAGACACCGGGGAGCTGTTTTTT
>TRBJ2-3|TRBV7-2|once|TRBD2
CASRGGSTDTQYF
TGTGCCAGCCGGGGGGGCAGCACAGATACGCAGTATTTT
>TRBJ2-3|TRBV18|-|-
CASSPSQVADTQYF
TGTGCCAGCTCACCATCTCAGGTTGCGGATACGCAGTATTTT
>TRBJ2-7|TRBV6-5|-|-
CASPNKETLSYEQYF
TGTGCCAGCCCTAACAAGGAGACCCTCTCCTACGAGCAGTACTTC
>TRBJ2-3|TRBV7-6|-|-
CASSVDIITDTQYF
TGTGCCAGCAGCGTCGACATAATCACAGATACGCAGTATTTT
>TRBJ2-2|TRBV4-1|-|TRBD2
CASSRAERGVGNTGELFF
TGCGCCAGCAGCCGCGCGGAGCGGGGGGTTGGAAACACCGGGGAGCTGTTTTTT
>TRBJ2-5|TRBV29-1|-|TRBD2
CSVGPSGQETQYF
TGCAGCGTTGGTCCTAGCGGCCAAGAGACCCAGTACTTC
>TRBJ2-3|TRBV7-8|-|TRBD2
CASSPTLAGGTDTQYF
TGTGCCAGCAGCCCGACACTAGCGGGGGGGACAGATACGCAGTATTTT
>TRBJ1-2|TRBV30|-|-
CAWSVFQPGGYTF
TGTGCCTGGAGTGTATTTCAGCCCGGGGGCTACACCTTC
>TRBJ1-2|TRBV19|-|-
CASSRSPPGYGYTF
TGTGCCAGTAGTAGATCACCCCCCGGCTATGGCTACACCTTC
>TRBJ1-1|TRBV30|-|-
CAWSDSTGMNTEAFF
TGTGCCTGGAGTGATAGTACAGGAATGAACACTGAAGCTTTCTTT
>TRBJ1-4|TRBV10-2|-|-
CASRRQVRDEKLFF
TGCGCCAGCAGGCGACAGGTCAGAGATGAAAAACTGTTTTTT
>TRBJ2-5|TRBV4-1|once|-
CASSQDLRETQYF
TGCGCCAGCAGCCAAGATCTGAGAGAGACCCAGTACTTC
>TRBJ1-2|TRBV6-5|few|-
CASRRGNGGYTF
TGTGCCAGCAGGAGGGGGAACGGGGGCTACACCTTC
>TRBJ2-1|TRBV24-1|-|TRBD2
CATRGEEDEQFF
TGTGCCACCCGGGGGGAAGAGGATGAGCAGTTCTTC
>TRBJ1-2|TRBV27|once|-
CASSFQPGGPRFYGYTF
TGTGCCAGCAGTTTCCAGCCAGGAGGCCCGCGTTTTTATGGCTACACCTTC
>TRBJ2-3|TRBV9|-|-
CASGPQGSTDTQYF
TGTGCCAGCGGACCTCAGGGTAGCACAGATACGCAGTATTTT
>TRBJ1-4|TRBV11-2|few|-
CASKKGANEKLFF
TGTGCCTCCAAAAAGGGAGCTAATGAAAAACTGTTTTTT
>TRBJ2-7|TRBV3-1/TRBV3-2|-|-
CASSRLGTSGEQYF
TGTGCCAGCAGCCGCCTCGGGACTTCGGGGGAGCAGTACTTC
>TRBJ1-5|TRBV30|-|TRBD1
CAWRRQGAKQPQHF
TGTGCCTGGAGGCGGCAGGGGGCGAAACAGCCCCAGCATTTT
>TRBJ1-6|TRBV30|-|-
CAWSVARDLPLHF
TGTGCCTGGAGTGTAGCCAGAGACTTACCCCTCCACTTT
>TRBJ2-3|TRBV7-2|-|-
CASSLSAGARVRTTQYF
TGTGCCAGCAGCCTGTCGGCGGGGGCCCGAGTCAGGACCACGCAGTATTTT
>TRBJ2-1|TRBV27|-|TRBD1
CASSLFGQDNEQFF
TGTGCCAGCAGTTTATTCGGACAGGACAATGAGCAGTTCTTC
>TRBJ2-1|TRBV5-1|-|-
CASSLVGTTYAYNEQFF
TGCGCCAGCAGCTTGGTCGGGACAACATATGCCTACAATGAGCAGTTCTTC